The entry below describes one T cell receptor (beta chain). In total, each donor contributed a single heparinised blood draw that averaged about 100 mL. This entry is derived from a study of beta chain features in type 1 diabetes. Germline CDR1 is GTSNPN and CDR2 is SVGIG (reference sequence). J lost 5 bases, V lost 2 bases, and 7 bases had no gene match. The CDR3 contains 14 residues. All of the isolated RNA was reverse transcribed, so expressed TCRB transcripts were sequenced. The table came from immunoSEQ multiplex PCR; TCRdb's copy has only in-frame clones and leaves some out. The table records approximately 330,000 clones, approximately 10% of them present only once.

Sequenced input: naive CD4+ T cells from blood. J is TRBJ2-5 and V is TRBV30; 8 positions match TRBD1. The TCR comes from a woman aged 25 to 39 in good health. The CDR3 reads CAWSIPGGSETQYF. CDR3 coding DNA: TGTGCCTGGAGTATCCCAGGGGGCTCTGAGACCCAGTACTTC.